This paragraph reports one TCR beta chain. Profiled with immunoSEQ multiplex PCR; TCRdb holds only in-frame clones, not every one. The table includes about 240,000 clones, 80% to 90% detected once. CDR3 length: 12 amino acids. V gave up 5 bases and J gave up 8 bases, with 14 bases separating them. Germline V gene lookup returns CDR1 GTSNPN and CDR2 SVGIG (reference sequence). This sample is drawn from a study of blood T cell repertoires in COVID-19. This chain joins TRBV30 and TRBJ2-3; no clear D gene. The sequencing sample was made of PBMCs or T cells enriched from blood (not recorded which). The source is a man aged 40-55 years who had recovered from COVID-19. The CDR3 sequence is CAWGLHSSTQYF. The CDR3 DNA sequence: TGTGCCTGGGGCTTGCACTCGAGTACGCAGTATTTT.